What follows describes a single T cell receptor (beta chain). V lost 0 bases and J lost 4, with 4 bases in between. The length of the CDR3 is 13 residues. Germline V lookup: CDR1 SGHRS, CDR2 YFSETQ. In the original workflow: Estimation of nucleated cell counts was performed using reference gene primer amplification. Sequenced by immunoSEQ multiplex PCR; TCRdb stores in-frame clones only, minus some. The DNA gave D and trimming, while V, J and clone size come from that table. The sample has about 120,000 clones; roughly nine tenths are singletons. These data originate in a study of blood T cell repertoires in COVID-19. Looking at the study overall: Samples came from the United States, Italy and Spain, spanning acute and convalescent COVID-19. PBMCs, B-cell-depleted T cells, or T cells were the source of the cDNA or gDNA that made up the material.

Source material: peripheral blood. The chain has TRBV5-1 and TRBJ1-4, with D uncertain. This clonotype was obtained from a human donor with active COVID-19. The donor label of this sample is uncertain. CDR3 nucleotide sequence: TGCGCCAGCAGCTTGGCCCGTAATGAAAAACTGTTTTTT. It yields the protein CASSLARNEKLFF.